Described below is a single T cell receptor beta chain sequence and its context. These data are taken from a study of cytomegalovirus exposure and HLA in healthy donors. Primers: 60 Vbeta forward and 13 Jbeta reverse. Clones were sequenced by immunoSEQ multiplex PCR, and TCRdb holds only the in-frame ones, with some missing. The table records roughly 96,000 clones, approximately 75% of them present only once. Germline lookup yields CDR1 SNHLY and CDR2 FYNNEI. V lost 3 bases, J lost 4 bases, and 12 bases lay in between. This CDR3 is built from 14 residues. The receptor was derived from a female donor in good health and CMV-seropositive. The V and J genes are TRBV2 and TRBJ1-1, with a possible D match to TRBD1 (5 bases). The material sequenced was PBMCs. The CDR3 protein is CASSDAGSTTEAFF. The CDR3 DNA follows: TGTGCCAGCAGTGATGCAGGGTCGACCACTGAAGCTTTCTTT.